This TCR beta chain was profiled in a study of blood T cell repertoires in COVID-19. Either two negative PCRs, clearance, or symptom resolution qualified Cohort 3 donors as recovered. The germline V gene has CDR1 GTSNPN and CDR2 SVGIG (reference sequence). V was pared by 1 base and J by 3 bases, with 7 bases between. The CDR3 is 13 residues long. The repertoire was sequenced with immunoSEQ multiplex PCR; TCRdb's copy has only in-frame clones and lacks some. The sample has 200,000 to 250,000 clones; 70% to 90% are singletons. This chain connects TRBV30 to TRBJ2-1; D is possibly TRBD1 (5 bases). The receptor's source is a man aged 25-45 years who had recovered from COVID-19. Sequenced input: PBMCs or T cells enriched from blood (not recorded which). The CDR3 bases are TGTGCCTGGAGTGGAGGACACTACAATGAGCAGTTCTTC. As protein: CAWSGGHYNEQFF.